Detailed here is one TCR beta chain. The record originates from a study of blood T cell repertoires in COVID-19. Study as a whole: COVID-19 samples from acute and convalescent phases originated in the United States, Italy and Spain. T cells, B-cell-depleted T cells, or PBMCs provided the cDNA or gDNA that served as material.

Methods used by the authors: For nucleated cells, counts were estimated from reference gene primer amplification. The repertoire was sequenced with immunoSEQ multiplex PCR; TCRdb's copy has only in-frame clones and lacks some. V and J calls and clone size are as listed in that table; D and trimming were resolved from the DNA. This sample has about 310,000 clones; around 89% occur once, and the top ten carry 0.8% to 1.3%. Germline V gene data show CDR1 as MDHEN and CDR2 as SYDVKM. CDR3 length equals 15 residues. Trimming pared 2 bases from V and 4 bases from J, leaving 14 bases between. Seattle researchers signed up patients amid active infection and tracked them longitudinally.

The TCR originated in a woman in her forties with COVID-19, enrolled during active disease. The chain joins TRBV28 to TRBJ1-2; D remains unclear. The sample taken for sequencing was peripheral blood. The CDR3: CASSLPLPQVYGYTF. The CDR3, as DNA: TGTGCCAGCAGTTTACCTCTCCCCCAGGTCTATGGCTACACCTTC.